Reported below is one T cell receptor (beta chain). Its target is not known. Germline assignment: CDR1 SGHNT and CDR2 YYREEE (reference sequence). CDR3 length: 15 amino acids. V was clipped by 4 bases and J by 2 bases; unmatched bases: 9. These data originate in a study of shared clonotypes between healthy human individuals. Findings of the study overall: Genetic and exposure-history diversity was limited by the few donors. Apart from blood, nothing was sampled; tissue repertoires likely differ.

The authors sequenced unsorted PBMC DNA on ten immunoSEQ deep assay plates. Sequenced by immunoSEQ multiplex PCR; TCRdb stores in-frame clones only, minus some. The table includes 450,000 to 500,000 clones, around 85% detected once. V gene TRBV5-4 combines with J gene TRBJ2-7, with TRBD1 matching over 7 bases. The sequence was collected from a woman aged 40 to 50 in good health. Some clones in this sample may be carry-over from other donors' samples. The sequenced sample consisted of PBMCs. The CDR3 DNA sequence: TGTGCCAGCAGCCCGACAGGGTCGGTAACCTACGAGCAGTACTTC. Translation gives CASSPTGSVTYEQYF.